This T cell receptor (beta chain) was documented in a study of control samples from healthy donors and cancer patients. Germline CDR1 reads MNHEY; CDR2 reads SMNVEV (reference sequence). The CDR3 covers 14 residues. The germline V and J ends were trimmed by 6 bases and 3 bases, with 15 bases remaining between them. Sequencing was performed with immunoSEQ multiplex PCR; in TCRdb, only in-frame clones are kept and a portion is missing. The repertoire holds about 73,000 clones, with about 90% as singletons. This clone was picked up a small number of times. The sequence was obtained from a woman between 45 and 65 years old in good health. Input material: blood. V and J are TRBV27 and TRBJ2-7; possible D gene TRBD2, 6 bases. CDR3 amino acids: CASSPRLVVYEQYF. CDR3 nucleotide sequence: TGTGCCAGCAGCCCTCGACTAGTCGTCTACGAGCAGTACTTC.